The 26 T cell receptor beta chains presented below share a single source sample, sequenced in a study of early T cells in non-severe SARS-CoV-2 infection. Using its own MiXCR run on the 5' RACE reads, TCRdb lists one record per CDR3 protein. The table includes 85,000 to 95,000 distinct CDR3 sequences, 15% to 20% detected once. Specimen: whole blood, collected at baseline. These receptors originate from an adult who was a healthcare worker with PCR-confirmed SARS-CoV-2 infection or an uninfected control (not recorded which).

This clonotype was recorded at least ten times. This sequence joins TRBV5-1 and TRBJ2-1; D tentatively reads TRBD1 or TRBD2 (5 bases each). The CDR3 is 15 residues long. Trimming pared 0 bases from V and 2 bases from J, leaving 9 bases between. Germline CDR1 reads SGHRS; CDR2 reads YFSETQ. CDR3 coding DNA: TGCGCCAGCAGCTTGGCCGGGGCCGCCTACAATGAGCAGTTCTTC. It codes for CASSLAGAAYNEQFF.

This clonotype was counted only a few times. The genes are TRBV7-2 and TRBJ2-1; the D gene is possibly TRBD2 (6 bases). The V end lost 3 bases, the J end lost 3 bases, and 18 bases lay between the germline ends. CDR1 and CDR2 from the germline V gene are SGHTA and FQGNSA. The CDR3 is 17 amino acids. CDR3 in DNA: TGTGCCAGCAGCTTCCGGGCCACCGGAGGGTACTACAATGAGCAGTTCTTC. Amino acids: CASSFRATGGYYNEQFF.

The chain joins TRBV12-3 or TRBV12-4 to TRBJ2-1; the D is unclear. The CDR3 is 15 residues long. Trimming left V 7 bases short and J 5 bases short, with 18 bases between. The CDR3 DNA sequence: TGTGCCAGCACCGTCGGCCTTTTCGAGGACAATGAGCAGTTCTTC. Translating gives CASTVGLFEDNEQFF.

This chain joins TRBV6-5 and TRBJ1-1; D is undetermined. This CDR3 comprises 14 residues. The V end was cut by 6 bases, the J end by 4 bases, with 15 bases between. CDR1 is MNHEY, CDR2 SVGAGI, per germline. The CDR3 nucleotides are TGTGCCAGCAGCAGGTGGGGAGTAGGCACTGAAGCTTTCTTT. Its protein is CASSRWGVGTEAFF.

This clonotype was detected ten times or more. This chain links TRBV10-2 with TRBJ2-7; weak D call: TRBD2 (6 bases). The CDR3 runs 15 residues. The germline gives CDR1 WSHSY, CDR2 SAAADI. The V gene lost 0 bases and the J gene lost 3 bases, with 12 bases spanning the gap. CDR3 in DNA: TGCGCCAGCAGTGAGTCCCCCCGGGGGAACTACGAGCAGTACTTC. Protein: CASSESPRGNYEQYF.

V and J are TRBV7-8 and TRBJ2-1; D is undetermined. CDR1 is SGHVS and CDR2 is FQNEAQ in the germline V gene. Trimming took 4 bases from V and 6 from J, leaving 22 bases between them. The CDR3 totals 17 residues. CDR3 in DNA: TGTGCCAGCAGCTCACGCCTCCCACAAGATTACTTCAATGAGCAGTTCTTC. The encoded protein is CASSSRLPQDYFNEQFF.

This clonotype came up many times. This chain links TRBV2 with TRBJ2-7, with TRBD2 identical over 7 bases. V was clipped by 7 bases and J by 1 base; unmatched bases: 4. CDR1 is SNHLY and CDR2 is FYNNEI in the germline V gene. The CDR3 has 13 amino acids. CDR3 region: CASNRGSSYEQYF. As DNA, the CDR3 is TGTGCCAGCAATCGCGGGAGTTCCTACGAGCAGTACTTC.

This clonotype has a handful of counts. The rearrangement joins TRBV2 to TRBJ2-7; 8 bases fit TRBD2. V lost 3 bases and J lost 2; bases outside the gene matches: 0. In germline, CDR1 is SNHLY, CDR2 FYNNEI. The CDR3 sequence is 13 residues long. CDR3 amino acids: CASSEGLAYEQYF. The CDR3 bases are TGTGCCAGCAGTGAGGGACTAGCCTACGAGCAGTACTTC.

The chain uses TRBV3-1 and TRBJ2-7; no firm D call. V was pared by 4 bases and J by 5 bases, with 9 bases between. Per germline, CDR1 LGHDT and CDR2 YNNKEL (reference sequence). This CDR3 is built from 12 residues. CDR3 in amino acids: CASSLSIHEQYF. CDR3 sequence (DNA): TGTGCCAGCAGCCTTAGCATCCACGAGCAGTACTTC.

The chain carries TRBV12-3 or TRBV12-4 and TRBJ2-1; D call uncertain. The CDR3 has 13 amino acids. Trimming left V 3 bases short and J 3 bases short, with 6 bases between. CDR3 coding DNA: TGTGCCAGCAGTTTCGGCGGCTACAATGAGCAGTTCTTC. Translating gives CASSFGGYNEQFF.

The chain combines TRBV12-3 or TRBV12-4 with TRBJ1-6, with TRBD1 as a possible D gene (5 bases). The CDR3 sequence is 12 residues long. V lost 2 bases, J lost 9 bases, and 5 bases lay in between. The CDR3 reads CASSLQGSPLHF. The CDR3 DNA follows: TGTGCCAGCAGTTTACAGGGTTCACCCCTCCACTTT.

At least ten counts were recorded for this clonotype. J is TRBJ2-7 and V is TRBV7-8; possible D gene TRBD2, 6 bases. Trimming removed 1 base from V and 2 bases from J, with 15 bases in between. The CDR3 contains 16 residues. Germline V gene lookup returns CDR1 SGHVS and CDR2 FQNEAQ. CDR3 coding DNA: TGTGCCAGCAGCTTAGATCTTCAGTGGGGGGCCTACGAGCAGTACTTC. This gives the protein CASSLDLQWGAYEQYF.

This chain joins TRBV5-1 and TRBJ2-7; D gene unclear. The CDR3 is 14 amino acids. Trimming stripped 4 bases from V and 6 bases from J, with 17 bases between. Germline V CDR1 and CDR2: SGHRS, YFSETQ. CDR3 amino acids: CASSPGPVDLEQYF. CDR3 nucleotides: TGCGCCAGCAGCCCAGGACCGGTGGATCTCGAGCAGTACTTC. Full variable domain (remainder filled in from reference TRBV5-1 and TRBJ2-7): KAGVTQTPRYLIKTRGQQVTLSCSPISGHRSVSWYQQTPGQGLQFLFEYFSETQRNKGNFPGRFSGRQFSNSRSEMNVSTLELGDSALYLCASSPGPVDLEQYFGPGTRLTVT.

The table lists this clonotype with a few counts. The V call is TRBV20-1, the J call TRBJ2-1; D perhaps matches TRBD2 (6 bases). The CDR3 is 16 residues long. From germline, CDR1 is DFQATT and CDR2 SNEGSKA (reference sequence). V lost 3 bases to trimming and J lost 8 bases, with 23 bases between them. This chain's CDR3 is CSASETPGLWVDEQFF. As DNA, the CDR3 is TGCAGTGCTAGCGAGACCCCTGGACTATGGGTCGATGAGCAGTTCTTC.

The chain carries TRBV19 and TRBJ2-1; 9 bases are shared with TRBD2. The CDR3 sequence is 14 residues long. The V gene end was trimmed by 7 bases and the J gene end by 0 bases; junction bases not matched to a gene: 1. Looked up from germline, CDR1 is LNHDA and CDR2 is SQIVND (reference sequence). CDR3 nucleotide sequence: TGTGCCAGTACTAGCGGGAACTCCTACAATGAGCAGTTCTTC. Its translation is CASTSGNSYNEQFF.

This chain uses TRBV11-2 with TRBJ2-7; 7 nucleotides match TRBD1. V was clipped by 5 bases and J by 4 bases; unmatched bases: 8. There are 14 residues in the CDR3. Per germline, CDR1 SGHAT and CDR2 FQNNGV. The CDR3 loop is CASSLTGTVYEQYF. In nucleotides, the CDR3 is TGTGCCAGCAGCCTTACCGGGACAGTTTACGAGCAGTACTTC.

V usage is TRBV10-2 and J usage is TRBJ2-1; TRBD2 is a possible D gene (5 bases). The CDR3 extends over 16 amino acids. Trimming removed 2 bases at V and 3 bases at J, with 14 bases between. The germline V gene has CDR1 WSHSY and CDR2 SAAADI. CDR3 sequence reads: CASSELRERLYNEQFF. The CDR3 DNA follows: TGCGCCAGCAGTGAGCTAAGGGAGCGACTCTACAATGAGCAGTTCTTC.

In its sample, this clonotype was seen once. V gene TRBV29-1 combines with J gene TRBJ2-7; 7 nucleotides align to TRBD2. The CDR3 has 12 residues. In germline, CDR1 is SQVTM, CDR2 ANQGSEA. Trimming removed 1 base from V and 9 bases from J; junction bases left unmatched: 6. CDR3 sequence: CSVEVGGTAQYF. Here the CDR3 DNA reads TGCAGCGTTGAAGTGGGGGGGACGGCGCAGTACTTC.

The chain recombines TRBV2 with TRBJ2-2; D is undetermined. V shed 4 bases and J shed 6 bases, with 6 bases lying between them. The length of the CDR3 is 12 residues. Germline V gives CDR1 SNHLY, CDR2 FYNNEI. The CDR3 region is CASSGQAGELFF. The CDR3 nucleotides read TGTGCCAGCAGTGGCCAGGCCGGGGAGCTGTTTTTT. The full variable domain, with the rest looked up from reference TRBV2 and TRBJ2-2, is EPEVTQTPSHQVTQMGQEVILRCVPISNHLYFYWYRQILGQKVEFLVSFYNNEISEKSEIFDDQFSVERPDGSNFTLKIRSTKLEDSAMYFCASSGQAGELFFGEGSRLTVL.

This clonotype came up many times. The chain recombines TRBV4-3 with TRBJ2-3, with 8 bases fitting TRBD1. This CDR3 contains 20 residues. Losses at the gene ends were 0 bases for V and 2 bases for J; bases not matched to a gene: 16. The V gene's germline CDR1 is LGHNA and CDR2 YSLEER. The CDR3 DNA is TGCGCCAGCAGCCAAGAAATTTGGTTAGCGTCAGGGGGCTACACAGATACGCAGTATTTT. Translated, it gives CASSQEIWLASGGYTDTQYF.

This clonotype was observed a few times. The V gene is TRBV7-6, the J gene TRBJ2-3, with D tentatively TRBD2 (6 bases). V gave up 1 base and J gave up 2 bases, with 13 bases separating them. Germline V gene sequence: CDR1 SGHVS, CDR2 FNYEAQ. This CDR3 has 16 amino acids. Written as DNA, the CDR3 is TGTGCCAGCAGCTTAGGCGGGACTGGAGACACAGATACGCAGTATTTT. Protein: CASSLGGTGDTDTQYF.

This clonotype was found a few times. V usage is TRBV12-3 or TRBV12-4 and J usage is TRBJ2-2; the match to TRBD1 covers 8 bases. CDR3 length equals 16 residues. Losses at the gene ends were 3 bases for V and 0 bases for J; bases not matched to a gene: 3. This CDR3 reads CASSLRDRSNTGELFF. CDR3 in DNA: TGTGCCAGCAGTTTGAGGGACAGGTCGAACACCGGGGAGCTGTTTTTT.

This clonotype was seen only a few times. CDR3 sequence reads: CASSSTSGNSETQYF. The CDR3 DNA follows: TGCGCCAGCAGCTCGACTAGCGGGAATTCGGAGACCCAGTACTTC. The gene calls are TRBV5-1 and TRBJ2-5; 11 positions agree with TRBD2. Germline lookup yields CDR1 SGHRS and CDR2 YFSETQ. The V and J ends lost 3 bases and 5 bases, in that order; junction bases with no gene match: 6. The CDR3 loop spans 15 amino acids.

This clonotype was detected only a few times. This chain connects TRBV20-1 to TRBJ2-1, with 14 bases that match TRBD2. This CDR3 spans 15 amino acids. The V and J ends lost 2 bases and 6 bases, in that order; junction bases with no gene match: 3. CDR1 is DFQATT and CDR2 is SNEGSKA in the germline V gene (reference sequence). CDR3 DNA: TGCAGTGCTAGATATGGGACTAGCGGGAGCAATGAGCAGTTCTTC. It yields the protein CSARYGTSGSNEQFF.

This clonotype was counted a few times. The chain links TRBV7-9 to TRBJ2-6; D might be TRBD2 (6 bases). The V end was cut by 2 bases, the J end by 3 bases, with 17 bases between. Germline V gene lookup returns CDR1 SEHNR and CDR2 FQNEAQ (reference sequence). The CDR3 sequence is 18 residues long. The CDR3 DNA is TGTGCCAGCAGCTTATCCGTCGCGGGGAAAAATGGGGCCAACGTCCTGACTTTC. Translated, it gives CASSLSVAGKNGANVLTF.

CDR3 amino acids: CASSPQAYRDRDSPLHF. The CDR3 bases are TGTGCCAGCAGCCCTCAGGCCTACCGGGACAGGGATTCACCCCTCCACTTT. The chain recombines TRBV7-2 with TRBJ1-6, with 9 bases fitting TRBD1. Trimming at V came to 5 bases and at J to 8 bases, leaving 13 bases not matched to a gene. Germline CDR1 is SGHTA and CDR2 is FQGNSA. This CDR3 has 17 residues.